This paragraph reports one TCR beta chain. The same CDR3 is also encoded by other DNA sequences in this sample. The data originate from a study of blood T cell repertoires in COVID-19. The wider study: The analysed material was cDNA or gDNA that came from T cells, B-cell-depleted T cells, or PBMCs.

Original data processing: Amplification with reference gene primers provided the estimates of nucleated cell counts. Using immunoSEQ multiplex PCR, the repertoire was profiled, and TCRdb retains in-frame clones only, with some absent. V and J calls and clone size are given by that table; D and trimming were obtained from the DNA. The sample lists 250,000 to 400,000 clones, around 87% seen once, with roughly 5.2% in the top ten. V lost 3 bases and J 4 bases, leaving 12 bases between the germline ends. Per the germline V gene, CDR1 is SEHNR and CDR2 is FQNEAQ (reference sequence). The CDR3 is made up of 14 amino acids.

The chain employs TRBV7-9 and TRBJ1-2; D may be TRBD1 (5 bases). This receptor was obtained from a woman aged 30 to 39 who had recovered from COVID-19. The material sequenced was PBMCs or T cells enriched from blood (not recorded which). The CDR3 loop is CASSFGGTGYGYTF. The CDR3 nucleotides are TGTGCCAGCAGCTTCGGGGGGACGGGCTATGGCTACACCTTC.